Only a few counts were recorded for the clone carrying this T cell receptor (beta chain). This record comes from a study of T cell repertoires in cytomegalovirus infection. Germline lookup yields CDR1 MNHNY and CDR2 SVGAGI (reference sequence). The CDR3 contains 13 residues. V lost 1 base, J lost 7 bases, and 7 bases lay in between. TCRdb reprocessed the reads via MiXCR and lists one record per CDR3 protein. The data contain 150,000 to 200,000 distinct CDR3 sequences, less than 9.5% of them singletons. Source material: PBMCs. The J gene is TRBJ2-2, the V gene TRBV6-6, with D perhaps given as TRBD1 or TRBD2 (5 bases each). The sequence derives from a human donor in good health (CMV status not recorded). Some clones in this sample may be carry-over from other donors' samples. The DNA for the CDR3 is TGTGCCAGCAGTTACTGGGGGAACGGGGAGCTGTTTTTT. It encodes CASSYWGNGELFF.